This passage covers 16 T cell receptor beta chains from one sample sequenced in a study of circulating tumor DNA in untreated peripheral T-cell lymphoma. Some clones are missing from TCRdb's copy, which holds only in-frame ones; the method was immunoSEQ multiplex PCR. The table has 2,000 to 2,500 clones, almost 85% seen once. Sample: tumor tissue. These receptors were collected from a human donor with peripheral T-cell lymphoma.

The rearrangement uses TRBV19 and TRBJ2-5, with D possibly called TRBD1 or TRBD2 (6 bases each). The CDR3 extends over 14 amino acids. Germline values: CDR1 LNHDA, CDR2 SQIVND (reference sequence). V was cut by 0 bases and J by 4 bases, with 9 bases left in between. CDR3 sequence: CASSIEGGGETQYF. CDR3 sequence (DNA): TGTGCCAGTAGTATAGAGGGGGGCGGAGAGACCCAGTACTTC. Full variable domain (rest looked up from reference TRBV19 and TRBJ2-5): DGGITQSPKYLFRKEGQNVTLSCEQNLNHDAMYWYRQDPGQGLRLIYYSQIVNDFQKGDIAEGYSVSREKKESFPLTVTSAQKNPTAFYLCASSIEGGGETQYFGPGTRLLVL.

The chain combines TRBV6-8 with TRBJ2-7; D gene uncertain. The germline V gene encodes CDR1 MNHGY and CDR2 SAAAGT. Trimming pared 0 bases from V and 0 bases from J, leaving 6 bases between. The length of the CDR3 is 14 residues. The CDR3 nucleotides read TGTGCCAGCAGTTACTCGACAAACTCCTACGAGCAGTACTTC. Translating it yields CASSYSTNSYEQYF.

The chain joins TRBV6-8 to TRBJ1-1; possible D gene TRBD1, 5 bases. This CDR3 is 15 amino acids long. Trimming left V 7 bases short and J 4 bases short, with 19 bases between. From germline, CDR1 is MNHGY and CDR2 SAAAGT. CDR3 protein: CASTQRRQRGTEAFF. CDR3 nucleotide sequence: TGTGCCAGCACTCAAAGGCGACAGCGGGGCACTGAAGCTTTCTTT.

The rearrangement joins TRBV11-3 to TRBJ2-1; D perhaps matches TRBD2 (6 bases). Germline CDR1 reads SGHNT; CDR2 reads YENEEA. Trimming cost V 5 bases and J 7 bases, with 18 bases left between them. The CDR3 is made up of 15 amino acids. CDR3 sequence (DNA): TGTGCCAGCAGCCCCCCTGTCGGGAGTTGGAATGAGCAGTTCTTC. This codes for CASSPPVGSWNEQFF.

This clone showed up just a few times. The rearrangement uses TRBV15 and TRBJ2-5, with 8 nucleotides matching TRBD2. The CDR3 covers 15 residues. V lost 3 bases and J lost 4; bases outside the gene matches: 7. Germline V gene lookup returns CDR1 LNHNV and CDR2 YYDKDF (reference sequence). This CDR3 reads CATSRETSGSETQYF. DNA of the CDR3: TGTGCCACCAGCAGGGAAACTAGCGGCTCAGAGACCCAGTACTTC.

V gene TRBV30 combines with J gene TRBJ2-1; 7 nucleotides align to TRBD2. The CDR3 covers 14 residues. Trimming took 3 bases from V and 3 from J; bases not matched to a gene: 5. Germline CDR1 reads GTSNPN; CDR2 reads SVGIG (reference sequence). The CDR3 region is CAWSRLAGYNEQFF. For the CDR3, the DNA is TGTGCCTGGAGCCGACTAGCAGGCTACAATGAGCAGTTCTTC.

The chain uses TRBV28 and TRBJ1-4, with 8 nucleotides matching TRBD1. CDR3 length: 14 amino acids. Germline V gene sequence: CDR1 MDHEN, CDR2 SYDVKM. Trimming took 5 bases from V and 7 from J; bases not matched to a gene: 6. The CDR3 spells CASSRQGLSEKLFF. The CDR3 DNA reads TGTGCCAGCAGTCGACAGGGGTTGAGTGAAAAACTGTTTTTT. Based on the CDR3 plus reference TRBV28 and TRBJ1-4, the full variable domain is DVKVTQSSRYLVKRTGEKVFLECVQDMDHENMFWYRQDPGLGLRLIYFSYDVKMKEKGDIPEGYSVSREKKERFSLILESASTNQTSMYLCASSRQGLSEKLFFGSGTQLSVL.

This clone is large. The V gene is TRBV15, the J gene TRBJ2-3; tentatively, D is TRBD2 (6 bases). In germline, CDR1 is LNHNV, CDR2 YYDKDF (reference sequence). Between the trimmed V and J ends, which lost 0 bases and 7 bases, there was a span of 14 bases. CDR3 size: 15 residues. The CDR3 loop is CATSRDQVGGNTQYF. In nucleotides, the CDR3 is TGTGCCACCAGCAGAGATCAAGTCGGGGGAAATACGCAGTATTTT.

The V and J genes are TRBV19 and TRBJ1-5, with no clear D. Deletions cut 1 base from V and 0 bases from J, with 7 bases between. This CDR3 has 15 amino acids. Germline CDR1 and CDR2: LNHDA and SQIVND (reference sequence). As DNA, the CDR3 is TGTGCCAGTAGTATAGGGCAGACTAGCAATCAGCCCCAGCATTTT. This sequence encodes CASSIGQTSNQPQHF.

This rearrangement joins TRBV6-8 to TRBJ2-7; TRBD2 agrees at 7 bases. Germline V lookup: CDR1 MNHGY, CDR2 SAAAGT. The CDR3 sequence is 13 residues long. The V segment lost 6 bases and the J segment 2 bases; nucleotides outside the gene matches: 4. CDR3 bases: TGTGCCAGCAGAGGAGGGAGGGCCTACGAGCAGTACTTC. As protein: CASRGGRAYEQYF.

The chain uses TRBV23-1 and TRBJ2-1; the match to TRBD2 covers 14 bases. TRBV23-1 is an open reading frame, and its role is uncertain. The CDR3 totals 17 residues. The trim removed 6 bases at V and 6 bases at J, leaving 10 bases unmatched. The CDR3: CASSLTGTSGRSNEQFF. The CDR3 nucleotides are TGCGCCAGCAGCTTGACAGGGACTAGCGGGAGATCCAATGAGCAGTTCTTC.

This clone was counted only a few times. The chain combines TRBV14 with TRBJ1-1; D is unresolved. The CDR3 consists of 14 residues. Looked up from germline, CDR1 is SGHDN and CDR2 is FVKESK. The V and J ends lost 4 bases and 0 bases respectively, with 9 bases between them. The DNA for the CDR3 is TGTGCCAGCAGCCCACCTGGGATGAACACTGAAGCTTTCTTT. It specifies CASSPPGMNTEAFF.

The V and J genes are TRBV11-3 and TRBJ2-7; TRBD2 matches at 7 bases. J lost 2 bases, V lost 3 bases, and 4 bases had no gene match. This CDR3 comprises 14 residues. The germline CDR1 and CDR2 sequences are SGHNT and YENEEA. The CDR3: CASSLGGSTYEQYF. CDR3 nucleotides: TGTGCCAGCAGCTTGGGCGGGAGTACCTACGAGCAGTACTTC.

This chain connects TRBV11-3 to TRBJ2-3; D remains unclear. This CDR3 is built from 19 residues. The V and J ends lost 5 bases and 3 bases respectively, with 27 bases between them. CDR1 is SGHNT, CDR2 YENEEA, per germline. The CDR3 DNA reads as TGTGCCAGCAGCCCAGTGGCTGTCGCCCCCCCCGGGTGGACAGATACGCAGTATTTT. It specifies CASSPVAVAPPGWTDTQYF.

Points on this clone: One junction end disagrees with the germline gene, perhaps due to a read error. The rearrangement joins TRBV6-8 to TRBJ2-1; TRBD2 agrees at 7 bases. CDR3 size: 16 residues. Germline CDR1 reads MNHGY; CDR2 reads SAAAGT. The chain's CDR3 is CASSDSAGDSYNEQFF. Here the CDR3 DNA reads TGTGCCAGCAGTGACTCCGCGGGGGACTCCTACAATGAGCAGTTCTTC.

The DNA of the CDR3 is TGTGCCAGCCGCCGGGCCTTCAATCAGCCCCAGCATTTT. This codes for CASRRAFNQPQHF. The V call is TRBV28, the J call TRBJ1-5; D remains unclear. V lost 8 bases and J lost 3, with 11 bases in between. CDR3 size: 13 residues. Germline V lookup: CDR1 MDHEN, CDR2 SYDVKM.